This TCR beta chain was recovered during a study of blood T cell repertoires in COVID-19. About the research overall: T cells, B-cell-depleted T cells, or PBMCs supplied cDNA or gDNA.

TCRdb's copy holds only in-frame clones and misses some; the assay was immunoSEQ multiplex PCR. The sample consists of around 300,000 clones, approximately 92% of them appearing once. Trimming removed 3 bases from V and 3 bases from J, with 8 bases in between. CDR1 and CDR2 from the germline V gene are MNHEY and SMNVEV (reference sequence). CDR3 length equals 13 residues. The V gene is TRBV27, the J gene TRBJ2-5; D uncertain. Sequenced input: peripheral blood. The clonotype originates from a woman aged 30 to 39 with COVID-19, enrolled during active disease. In nucleotides, the CDR3 is TGTGCCAGCAGTTTCAGTGAAGAAGAGACCCAGTACTTC. It encodes CASSFSEEETQYF.